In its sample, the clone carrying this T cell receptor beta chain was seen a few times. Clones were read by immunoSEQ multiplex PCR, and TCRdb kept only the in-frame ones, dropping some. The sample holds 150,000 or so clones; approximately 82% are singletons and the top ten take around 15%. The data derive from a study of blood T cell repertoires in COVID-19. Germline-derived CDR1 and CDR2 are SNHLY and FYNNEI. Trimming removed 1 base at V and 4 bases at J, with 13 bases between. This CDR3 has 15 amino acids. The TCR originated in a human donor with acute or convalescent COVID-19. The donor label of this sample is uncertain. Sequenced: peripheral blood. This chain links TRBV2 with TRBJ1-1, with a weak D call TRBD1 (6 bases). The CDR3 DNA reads TGTGCCAGCAGTGAAGATGGGGGCTCGGCCACTGAAGCTTTCTTT. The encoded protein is CASSEDGGSATEAFF.